This T cell receptor (beta chain) was sequenced for a study of control samples from healthy donors and cancer patients. Deletions cut 4 bases from V and 3 bases from J, with 13 bases between. Germline lookup yields CDR1 SGHTA and CDR2 FQGNSA. The CDR3 extends over 14 amino acids. Sequencing used immunoSEQ multiplex PCR; TCRdb keeps in-frame clones, though not all of them. The sample shows almost 95,000 clones, 90% of them seen only once. Sequenced material: blood. This chain links TRBV7-2 with TRBJ2-7, with D tentatively TRBD1 (6 bases). The source of this sequence is a woman aged 18 to 35 in good health. CDR3 loop: CASSSPNRVYEQYF. The CDR3 region has the DNA TGTGCCAGCAGCTCGCCTAACAGGGTCTACGAGCAGTACTTC. Based on the CDR3 plus reference TRBV7-2 and TRBJ2-7, the full variable domain is GAGVSQSPSNKVTEKGKDVELRCDPISGHTALYWYRQSLGQGLEFLIYFQGNSAPDKSGLPSDRFSAERTGGSVSTLTIQRTQQEDSAVYLCASSSPNRVYEQYFGPGTRLTVT.